Sequencing of this T cell receptor (beta chain) was carried out in a study of blood T cells in healthy people across ages. Whole-study results and caveats: Older age coincided with a roughly linear decline in TCR beta diversity per million T cells.

Healthy Caucasians from Russia aged about 6 to 100 served as donors. It was with a sample-barcoded 5' primer and a J-beta primer mix that a second PCR of about 6 to 12 cycles was run. All cDNA molecules were each tagged by a template-switch adaptor with 12 random nucleotides. Via MiXCR, TCRdb re-called the 5' RACE reads, giving one row per CDR3 protein. The sample carries 700,000 to 900,000 distinct CDR3 sequences, 50% to 65% recorded once. CDR3 length: 12 amino acids. V dropped 1 base and J dropped 11 bases, with 11 bases sitting between them. The germline CDR1 and CDR2 sequences are SGHAT and FQNNGV. Comment on this clonotype: What it recognizes is unknown.

Source material: blood. This chain uses TRBV11-2 with TRBJ2-5; a weak D match, TRBD2 (5 bases). The receptor was isolated from an elderly man in good health. In DNA form, the CDR3 reads TGTGCCAGCAGCTTAGGTTGGGGAGAGCAGTACTTC. Protein sequence: CASSLGWGEQYF. The full variable domain, its missing parts supplied by reference TRBV11-2 and TRBJ2-5, is EAGVAQSPRYKIIEKRQSVAFWCNPISGHATLYWYQQILGQGPKLLIQFQNNGVVDDSQLPKDRFSAERLKGVDSTLKIQPAKLEDSAVYLCASSLGWGEQYFGPGTRLLVL.